This T cell receptor (beta chain) was observed in a study of blood T cells in healthy people across ages. Study results and caveats: Older individuals had lower TCR beta diversity per million T cells (the decline was roughly linear). Estimates drawn from one million T cells were deemed to understate diversity.

Primers used in a second PCR of about 6 to 11 cycles were a sample-barcoded 5' primer and a J-beta primer mix. A template-switch adaptor that had 12 random nucleotides put a tag on each cDNA molecule. TCRdb re-called the 5' RACE reads through MiXCR, storing one row per CDR3 protein. The data show under 2,000,000 distinct CDR3 sequences, about 50% seen once. The germline V and J ends were trimmed by 2 bases and 8 bases, with 12 bases remaining between them. Germline V lookup: CDR1 LNHNV, CDR2 YYDKDF (reference sequence). The CDR3 loop spans 13 amino acids. In this sample, this clonotype turned up a few times. The antigen remains unidentified. Ranging in age from roughly 6 to 100, the donors were healthy Caucasian individuals from Russia.

The TCR comes from a woman in her thirties or forties in good health. The rearrangement links TRBV15 to TRBJ1-2; D remains ambiguous. Input material: blood. DNA of the CDR3: TGTGCCACCAGCAGACGACCCGAAGAGGGCTACACCTTC. Protein sequence: CATSRRPEEGYTF. Drawing the rest from reference TRBV15 and TRBJ1-2, the complete variable domain is DAMVIQNPRYQVTQFGKPVTLSCSQTLNHNVMYWYQQKSSQAPKLLFHYYDKDFNNEADTPDNFQSRRPNTSFCFLDIRSPGLGDTAMYLCATSRRPEEGYTFGSGTRLTVV.